This is a list of T cell receptor beta chains from one sample in a study of CD8 T cells in ankylosing spondylitis. TCRdb itself ran the 5' RACE reads through MiXCR, one entry per CDR3 protein. Of around 180,000 distinct CDR3 sequences listed, over 10% are singletons. The specimen sequenced was blood, either unsorted or a sorted T cell fraction (not recorded which). These receptors all come from a female donor with ankylosing spondylitis or in good health (not recorded which). The CDR3 runs from the conserved cysteine through the conserved F or W.

v_gene: TRBV10-3; CDR3aa: CTISGSGPYNEQFF
v_gene: TRBV18; CDR3aa: CASSGTGQSSYNEQFF
v_gene: TRBV4-3; CDR3aa: CASSQLAGNPNEQFF
v_gene: TRBV7-9; CDR3aa: CASSWDGSWYNEQFF
v_gene: TRBV15; CDR3aa: CATSQRTGEGYTF
v_gene: TRBV5-1; CDR3aa: CASSLDGHLSYNEQFF
v_gene: TRBV5-6; CDR3aa: CASSLGTSRFF
v_gene: TRBV30; CDR3aa: CAWEVQDTQYF
v_gene: TRBV12-3/TRBV12-4; CDR3aa: CASSLMGASQPQHF
v_gene: TRBV29-1; CDR3aa: CSIRTGQGTNEQYF
v_gene: TRBV12-3/TRBV12-4; CDR3aa: CASSLQATRNYGYTF
v_gene: TRBV7-2; CDR3aa: CASSLAGRSQETQYF
v_gene: TRBV3-1; CDR3aa: CASSFTGVNSPLHF
v_gene: TRBV7-3; CDR3aa: CASSPDGVSVRTEAFF
v_gene: TRBV5-1; CDR3aa: CASSLAGLSGETQYF
v_gene: TRBV7-2; CDR3aa: CASSPRAPYNEQFF
v_gene: TRBV20-1; CDR3aa: CSARDLSDRGREKLFF
v_gene: TRBV5-1; CDR3aa: CASSLAGSNYEQYF
v_gene: TRBV24-1; CDR3aa: CATSERGLLSQYF
v_gene: TRBV20-1; CDR3aa: CSARVSGRGYTF
v_gene: TRBV5-1; CDR3aa: CASSLGDGIAKNIQYF
v_gene: TRBV12-3/TRBV12-4; CDR3aa: CASSFGGRATGELFF
v_gene: TRBV9; CDR3aa: CASSVGRGQLYGYTF
v_gene: TRBV27; CDR3aa: CASSWVAGSNEQFF
v_gene: TRBV7-8; CDR3aa: CASSLVSGYSNQPQHF
v_gene: TRBV4-3; CDR3aa: CASSLTGGSNEKLFF
v_gene: TRBV20-1; CDR3aa: CSAYLAGTSRDTQYF
v_gene: TRBV20-1; CDR3aa: CSARGLAALWTQYF
v_gene: TRBV5-1; CDR3aa: CASSLNFGSGSKAHGELFF
v_gene: TRBV19; CDR3aa: CASRPSYSNQPQHF
v_gene: TRBV5-1; CDR3aa: CASTTTPGQGATEAFF
v_gene: TRBV20-1; CDR3aa: CSVTGGYGQPQHF
v_gene: TRBV7-2; CDR3aa: CASSLGLSGNTIYF
v_gene: TRBV15; CDR3aa: CATSRDSVRTAPHNSPLHF
v_gene: TRBV18; CDR3aa: CASSQGTMAVAAFF
v_gene: TRBV28; CDR3aa: CASGRDRRNEKLFF
v_gene: TRBV5-6; CDR3aa: CASSFYNSPLHF
v_gene: TRBV5-1; CDR3aa: CASSFGGRVGDEQYF
v_gene: TRBV7-2; CDR3aa: CSSTRGAGTNTGELFF
v_gene: TRBV24-1; CDR3aa: CAISTGPNTEAFF
v_gene: TRBV6-2/TRBV6-3; CDR3aa: CASSYDRTSNQPQHF
v_gene: TRBV2; CDR3aa: CASKIQGLAYEQYF
v_gene: TRBV6-9; CDR3aa: CASSYSRGLAGPSTDTQYF
v_gene: TRBV6-2/TRBV6-3; CDR3aa: CASSRGLAGESSYEQYF
v_gene: TRBV5-1; CDR3aa: CASSLVGLAALKNEQFF
v_gene: TRBV20-1; CDR3aa: CSAPTGHQSSYNEQFF